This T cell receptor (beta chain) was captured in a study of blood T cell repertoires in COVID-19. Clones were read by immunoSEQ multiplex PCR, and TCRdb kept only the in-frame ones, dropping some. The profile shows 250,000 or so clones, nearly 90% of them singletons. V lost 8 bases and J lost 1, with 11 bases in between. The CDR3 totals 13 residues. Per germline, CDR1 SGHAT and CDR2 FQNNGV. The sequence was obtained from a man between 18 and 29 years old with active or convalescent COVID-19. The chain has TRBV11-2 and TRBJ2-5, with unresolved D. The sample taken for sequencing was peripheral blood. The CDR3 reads CASQQQIQETQYF. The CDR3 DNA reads TGTGCCAGCCAACAACAGATCCAAGAGACCCAGTACTTC.